The T cell receptor (beta chain) described here comes from a study of CD8 T cells in ankylosing spondylitis. Findings and limits, study-wide: Existing reports had already noted some motif variants in reactive arthritis synovial fluid and blood. A motif of 8 or 9 highly homologous TCR beta variants was seen as apparently characteristic of ankylosing spondylitis blood. Within peripheral blood, clones linked to disease were CD8+ and relatively rare. Reports say disease-linked clones showed up significantly more in matched ankylosing spondylitis synovial fluid.

By quantitative 5'-RACE with molecular barcodes, the TCR beta libraries were made. TCRdb ran MiXCR on the 5' RACE reads and lists one entry per CDR3 protein. The sample lists more than 600,000 distinct CDR3 sequences, around 20% occurring once. This clonotype has more than one count but fewer than ten. Its antigen remains unidentified. The CDR3 extends over 15 amino acids. Per the germline V gene, CDR1 is SGHRS and CDR2 is YFSETQ. Trimming removed 0 bases from V and 4 bases from J, with 11 bases in between. Sequencing input: blood, either unsorted or a sorted T cell fraction (not recorded which). The source is a male donor with ankylosing spondylitis. The chain uses TRBV5-1 and TRBJ2-1, with unresolved D. This CDR3 is CASSLGVSPYNEQFF. CDR3 in DNA: TGCGCCAGCAGCTTGGGAGTGAGTCCTTACAATGAGCAGTTCTTC.